The 21 T cell receptor beta chains presented below share a single source sample, sequenced in a study of shared clonotypes between healthy human individuals. TCRdb's copy holds only in-frame clones and misses some; the assay was immunoSEQ multiplex PCR. The table has 400,000 to 600,000 clones, 90% to 97% seen once. The sequenced material came from naive CD4+ T cells sorted from blood. Subset given: CD45RA+ positively selected. These receptors were obtained from a woman under 40 in good health.

The chain joins TRBV5-4 to TRBJ2-2; 9 bases are a match to TRBD2. With V trimmed by 4 bases and J by 7 bases, 8 bases remained unmatched. The CDR3 runs 15 residues. CDR1 and CDR2 from the germline V gene are SGHNT and YYREEE (reference sequence). The CDR3 is CASSLTSGRFGELFF. The DNA for the CDR3 is TGTGCCAGCAGCCTGACAAGCGGGAGGTTCGGGGAGCTGTTTTTT. Combining the CDR3 with reference TRBV5-4 and TRBJ2-2 gives the whole variable domain ETGVTQSPTHLIKTRGQQVTLRCSSQSGHNTVSWYQQALGQGPQFIFQYYREEENGRGNFPPRFSGLQFPNYSSELNVNALELDDSALYLCASSLTSGRFGELFFGEGSRLTVL.

The chain uses TRBV28 and TRBJ1-5; TRBD1 aligns across 9 bases. Germline values: CDR1 MDHEN, CDR2 SYDVKM. V shed 7 bases, J shed 6 bases, and the junction held 4 bases outside the gene matches. The CDR3 runs to 13 residues. The CDR3 reads CASNRQGVQPQHF. The CDR3 DNA follows: TGTGCCAGCAACCGACAGGGGGTTCAGCCCCAGCATTTT.

CDR3: CATKGQSSYEQYF. DNA of the CDR3: TGTGCCACCAAGGGCCAGTCCTCCTACGAGCAGTACTTC. The rearrangement joins TRBV19 to TRBJ2-7; D ambiguous. Looked up from germline, CDR1 is LNHDA and CDR2 is SQIVND (reference sequence). This CDR3 is built from 13 residues. The V end was cut by 10 bases, the J end by 0 bases, with 13 bases between.

V usage is TRBV29-1 and J usage is TRBJ2-1; 12 bases agree with TRBD2. Germline CDR1 reads SQVTM; CDR2 reads ANQGSEA. The J segment lost 10 bases and the V segment lost 7 bases, leaving 14 bases of the junction unmatched. The length of the CDR3 is 15 residues. CDR3 amino acids: CSALVRLAGVGEQFF. Written as DNA, the CDR3 is TGCAGCGCCTTGGTAAGACTAGCGGGAGTAGGAGAGCAGTTCTTC.

The chain combines TRBV5-4 with TRBJ2-7; 10 bases are shared with TRBD2. Germline values: CDR1 SGHNT, CDR2 YYREEE (reference sequence). V lost 4 bases to trimming and J lost 6 bases; unmatched junction nucleotides: 10. The CDR3 spans 15 residues. CDR3 sequence reads: CASSKGLAIGAEQYF. CDR3 coding DNA: TGTGCCAGCAGCAAGGGACTAGCGATTGGCGCCGAGCAGTACTTC.

The V and J genes are TRBV27 and TRBJ1-5; D is unclear. The CDR3 runs 12 residues. Germline assignment: CDR1 MNHEY and CDR2 SMNVEV (reference sequence). V gave up 5 bases and J gave up 7 bases, with 9 bases separating them. The CDR3: CASSANGQPQHF. For the CDR3, the DNA is TGTGCCAGCAGTGCAAACGGACAGCCCCAGCATTTT.

The chain carries TRBV25-1 and TRBJ2-2; TRBD2 matches 9 bases. The ends lost 3 bases at V and 3 bases at J; junction bases unmatched: 5. The CDR3 extends over 16 amino acids. Germline assignment: CDR1 MGHDK and CDR2 SYGVNS. The CDR3 coding sequence is TGTGCCAGCAGTGATGGCGGGAGGGGCTACACCGGGGAGCTGTTTTTT. This encodes CASSDGGRGYTGELFF. The variable domain in full, with the rest retrieved from reference TRBV25-1 and TRBJ2-2, is EADIYQTPRYLVIGTGKKITLECSQTMGHDKMYWYQQDPGMELHLIHYSYGVNSTEKGDLSSESTVSRIRTEHFPLTLESARPSHTSQYLCASSDGGRGYTGELFFGEGSRLTVL.

This chain uses TRBV19 with TRBJ2-2; D perhaps matches TRBD2 (5 bases). V shed 3 bases and J shed 0 bases, with 8 bases lying between them. Germline V gives CDR1 LNHDA, CDR2 SQIVND (reference sequence). There are 15 residues in the CDR3. The DNA for the CDR3 is TGTGCCAGTAGTATGGTTAGCGCGAACACCGGGGAGCTGTTTTTT. It yields the protein CASSMVSANTGELFF.

The chain uses TRBV5-1 and TRBJ2-1, with TRBD1 as a possible D gene (6 bases). CDR3 size: 16 residues. CDR1 is SGHRS, CDR2 YFSETQ, per germline. V was pared by 2 bases and J by 2 bases, with 14 bases between. CDR3 in amino acids: CASSLTNRATYNEQFF. The CDR3, as DNA: TGCGCCAGCAGCTTAACCAACAGGGCCACCTACAATGAGCAGTTCTTC.

For the CDR3, the DNA is TGTGCCAGCAGCTTAGGGGGGAAACAAGAGACCCAGTACTTC. Translation gives CASSLGGKQETQYF. The rearrangement links TRBV11-2 to TRBJ2-5; D assignment may be TRBD1 or TRBD2 (5 bases each). The CDR3 extends over 14 amino acids. CDR1 and CDR2 from the germline V gene are SGHAT and FQNNGV. V gave up 1 base and J gave up 2 bases, with 8 bases separating them.

J is TRBJ2-1 and V is TRBV28, with D perhaps TRBD1 (5 bases). CDR3 length: 12 residues. V lost 5 bases and J 8 bases, leaving 10 bases between the germline ends. Germline values: CDR1 MDHEN, CDR2 SYDVKM. The CDR3, as DNA: TGTGCCAGCAGTCCCCCAGGGTATGAGCAGTTCTTC. Its protein product is CASSPPGYEQFF.

The V and J genes are TRBV18 and TRBJ1-1; D possibly corresponds to TRBD1 (6 bases). Germline V gene data show CDR1 as KGHSH and CDR2 as LQKENI. The CDR3 totals 13 residues. Between the trimmed V and J ends, which lost 1 base and 7 bases, there was a span of 10 bases. The CDR3 DNA is TGTGCCAGCTCACCACGGGAAGGGGGTGAAGCTTTCTTT. As protein: CASSPREGGEAFF.

J is TRBJ2-3 and V is TRBV15; D remains unclear. CDR3 length: 12 amino acids. Between the trimmed V and J ends, which lost 1 base and 5 bases, there was a span of 4 bases. Germline-derived CDR1 and CDR2 are LNHNV and YYDKDF (reference sequence). The CDR3, as DNA: TGTGCCACCAGCAGAGTTGAAGATACGCAGTATTTT. Protein: CATSRVEDTQYF.

This clone was recorded once. The chain combines TRBV6-5 with TRBJ2-3; 8 bases are shared with TRBD2. Germline lookup yields CDR1 MNHEY and CDR2 SVGAGI. The CDR3 runs 14 residues. V lost 4 bases to trimming and J lost 6 bases; unmatched junction nucleotides: 6. The CDR3, as DNA: TGTGCCAGCAGTTCCAGCGGGAGTAGGGATACGCAGTATTTT. Protein product: CASSSSGSRDTQYF.

The chain is built from TRBV29-1 and TRBJ1-3; 7 bases fit TRBD1. With V trimmed by 7 bases and J by 0 bases, 3 bases remained unmatched. The germline V gene has CDR1 SQVTM and CDR2 ANQGSEA. This CDR3 region has 13 residues. For the CDR3, the DNA is TGCAGCGGGGACAGCTACTCTGGAAACACCATATATTTT. It yields the protein CSGDSYSGNTIYF. Based on the CDR3 plus reference TRBV29-1 and TRBJ1-3, the full variable domain is SAVISQKPSRDICQRGTSLTIQCQVDSQVTMMFWYRQQPGQSLTLIATANQGSEATYESGFVIDKFPISRPNLTFSTLTVSNMSPEDSSIYLCSGDSYSGNTIYFGEGSWLTVV.

The rearrangement links TRBV28 to TRBJ2-3, with 7 positions matching TRBD2. Germline V gives CDR1 MDHEN, CDR2 SYDVKM. This CDR3 comprises 16 residues. The V gene end was trimmed by 5 bases and the J gene end by 2 bases; junction bases not matched to a gene: 10. The CDR3 nucleotides are TGTGCCAGCAGTACCTCTGGGGAGGGCCTCACAGATACGCAGTATTTT. Residues: CASSTSGEGLTDTQYF.

V and J are TRBV28 and TRBJ2-2, with D perhaps being TRBD1 or TRBD2 (6 bases each). The germline V gene has CDR1 MDHEN and CDR2 SYDVKM. The V end was cut by 4 bases, the J end by 6 bases, with 21 bases between. The CDR3 spans 17 residues. CDR3 in amino acids: CASSSPSGGVSAGELFF. The CDR3 coding sequence is TGTGCCAGCAGTTCCCCTTCCGGGGGCGTAAGCGCCGGGGAGCTGTTTTTT.

The gene calls are TRBV13 and TRBJ1-1, with TRBD1 as a possible D gene (5 bases). From germline, CDR1 is PRHDT and CDR2 FYEKMQ (reference sequence). This CDR3 is 15 amino acids long. The V and J ends lost 1 base and 4 bases respectively, with 13 bases between them. CDR3 sequence (DNA): TGTGCCAGCAGCTTAGATAGGGGCGCGGGCACTGAAGCTTTCTTT. It yields the protein CASSLDRGAGTEAFF.

Written as DNA, the CDR3 is TGTGCCAGCAGCTTAGCGCAAGCGGGAAAATACAATGAGCAGTTCTTC. This translates into CASSLAQAGKYNEQFF. The J gene is TRBJ2-1, the V gene TRBV7-9, with TRBD2 identical over 7 bases. The CDR3 spans 16 residues. Germline loops: CDR1 SEHNR, CDR2 FQNEAQ (reference sequence). V was clipped by 0 bases and J by 4 bases; unmatched bases: 6.

The chain is built from TRBV7-7 and TRBJ2-1; D may correspond to TRBD1 or TRBD2 (5 bases each). Germline V gene lookup returns CDR1 SSHAT and CDR2 FNYEAQ (reference sequence). The CDR3 has 15 amino acids. Trimming removed 5 bases from V and 0 bases from J, with 11 bases in between. The CDR3 spells CASSRSGTSYNEQFF. In DNA form, the CDR3 reads TGTGCCAGCAGCCGATCCGGGACCTCCTACAATGAGCAGTTCTTC.

The chain links TRBV6-5 to TRBJ1-3; TRBD1 might be the D (5 bases). V lost 6 bases and J lost 0, with 12 bases in between. The CDR3 is 15 residues long. Germline loops: CDR1 MNHEY, CDR2 SVGAGI. CDR3 residues: CASSSGRTSGNTIYF. CDR3 bases: TGTGCCAGCAGCTCGGGACGGACCTCTGGAAACACCATATATTTT.